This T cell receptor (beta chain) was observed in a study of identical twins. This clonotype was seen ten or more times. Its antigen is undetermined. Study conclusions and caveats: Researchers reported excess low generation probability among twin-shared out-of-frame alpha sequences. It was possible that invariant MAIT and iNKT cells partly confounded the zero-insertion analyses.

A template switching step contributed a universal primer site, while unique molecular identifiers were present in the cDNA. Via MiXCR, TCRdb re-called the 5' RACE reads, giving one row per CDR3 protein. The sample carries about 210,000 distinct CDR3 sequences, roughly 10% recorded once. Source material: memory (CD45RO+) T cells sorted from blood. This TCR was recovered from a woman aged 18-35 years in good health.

DNA for the CDR3: TGCAGCGTTGCCAGGAACACTGAAGCTTTCTTT. Its translation is CSVARNTEAFF. The V call is TRBV29-1, the J call TRBJ1-1; no clear D. This CDR3 is built from 11 residues. Trimming removed 4 bases from V and 1 base from J, with 4 bases in between. CDR1 is SQVTM, CDR2 ANQGSEA, per germline.